The sequence of this T cell receptor (beta chain) was determined in a study of vaccination and CD4 T cells after COVID-19. As for the study in general: Post-vaccination specimens were collected at a median of roughly 78 days following dose two (range 14 to 241). The cells in question were stimulated using overlapping spike peptides derived from SARS-CoV-2, HCoV-NL63, HCoV-OC43 and HCoV-229E.

Sequence data for DNA of cultured CD4+ T cells were generated by the Oncomine TCR Beta short-read assay. TCRdb re-called the PCR reads with MiXCR, one entry per CDR3 protein. The data show 15,000 to 20,000 distinct CDR3 sequences, 45% to 60% seen once. The ends lost 6 bases at V and 4 bases at J; junction bases unmatched: 5. The CDR3 is made up of 15 amino acids. Germline V gives CDR1 MNHNS, CDR2 SASEGT. In its sample, this clonotype was seen a few times. Its antigen is undetermined. Indicated treatment: roughly nine-day PBMC culture with coronavirus spike peptide pools or control peptides (ViraFEST assay). T cells were expanded with peptide pools, and expanded clonotypes were identified by TCR sequencing. Cell culture was performed with around 2 million PBMCs per well in the presence of approximately 9.4 IU/ml IL-2 and around 9.7 ug/ml peptide pools.

Sequencing was carried out using CD4+ T cells from blood, cultured in vitro. The TCR sequence derives from a human donor who had recovered from COVID-19. The J gene is TRBJ1-5, the V gene TRBV6-1; 11 bases agree with TRBD1. CDR3 nucleotide sequence: TGTGCCAGCAGGCTAAGGGACAGGGGGAATCAGCCCCAGCATTTT. Encoded protein: CASRLRDRGNQPQHF.